Presented here are 27 T cell receptor beta chains from one specimen sequenced in a study of cytomegalovirus exposure and HLA in healthy donors. Primers for the PCR totalled 60 Vbeta and 13 Jbeta. Some clones are missing from TCRdb's copy, which holds only in-frame ones; the method was immunoSEQ multiplex PCR. Among some 71,000 clones, about 73% were seen once, and the ten largest hold more than 8%. The source material was PBMCs. Every receptor here comes from a woman between 50 and 59 years old in good health and CMV-seropositive.

The rearrangement links TRBV27 to TRBJ2-1, with D possibly matching TRBD2 (5 bases). Germline V gene lookup returns CDR1 MNHEY and CDR2 SMNVEV (reference sequence). The CDR3 runs to 22 residues. Trimming pared 2 bases from V and 4 bases from J, leaving 33 bases between. The CDR3 DNA follows: TGTGCCAGCAGTTTACGAGGAACCTTATGGCAAAGGGATACACGGGAATACAATGAGCAGTTCTTC. Its translation is CASSLRGTLWQRDTREYNEQFF.

The chain recombines TRBV9 with TRBJ1-5; D may be TRBD1 (5 bases). The CDR3 consists of 15 residues. Germline lookup yields CDR1 SGDLS and CDR2 YYNGEE. The CDR3 DNA follows: TGTCTGGGGGGGAGGGTGCATTATAGCAATCAGCCCCAGCATTTT. Translating gives CLGGRVHYSNQPQHF.

The chain combines TRBV10-3 with TRBJ1-5, with 8 positions matching TRBD1. Germline V gene lookup returns CDR1 ENHRY and CDR2 SYGVKD. CDR3 length: 12 amino acids. J gave up 5 bases and V 6 bases, and 0 bases lay outside the gene matches. The CDR3 sequence: CAIRDRDQPQHF. DNA of the CDR3: TGTGCCATCAGGGACAGGGATCAGCCCCAGCATTTT.

The chain is built from TRBV4-1 and TRBJ1-5, with unresolved D. The V gene lost 0 bases and the J gene lost 1 base, with 4 bases spanning the gap. Germline V gene sequence: CDR1 MGHRA, CDR2 YSYEKL. The CDR3 length is 14 residues. The CDR3 DNA sequence: TGCGCCAGCAGCCAAGAGAGAAGCAATCAGCCCCAGCATTTT. Residues: CASSQERSNQPQHF.

The chain uses TRBV28 and TRBJ1-6; 10 bases match TRBD1. Trimming took 5 bases from V and 7 from J; bases not matched to a gene: 5. Germline V CDR1 and CDR2: MDHEN, SYDVKM. This CDR3 spans 15 amino acids. The CDR3 sequence: CASSKRQGANSPLHF. In DNA, the CDR3 is TGTGCCAGCAGTAAACGACAGGGGGCAAATTCACCCCTCCACTTT.

V and J are TRBV5-1 and TRBJ2-2; D is unclear. The germline gives CDR1 SGHRS, CDR2 YFSETQ. V was shortened by 2 bases and J by 0 bases, with 8 bases between the two germline ends. CDR3 length equals 15 residues. The CDR3 bases are TGCGCCAGCAGCTTCCTCGTAACGAACACCGGGGAGCTGTTTTTT. Its protein is CASSFLVTNTGELFF.

The chain recombines TRBV27 with TRBJ1-1; D is perhaps TRBD1 (6 bases). The germline gives CDR1 MNHEY, CDR2 SMNVEV (reference sequence). V dropped 5 bases and J dropped 4 bases, with 17 bases sitting between them. The CDR3 runs to 15 residues. CDR3 nucleotide sequence: TGTGCCAGCAGTCCCGGGGCAGGGGATGCCACTGAAGCTTTCTTT. As protein: CASSPGAGDATEAFF.

The rearrangement joins TRBV7-9 to TRBJ1-1; perhaps TRBD1 as D (5 bases). Trimming removed 5 bases at V and 8 bases at J, with 15 bases between. The CDR3 runs to 13 residues. Germline V gene data show CDR1 as SEHNR and CDR2 as FQNEAQ (reference sequence). CDR3 in DNA: TGTGCCAGCAGCCTCGGACAACCCAAGGAAGCTTTCTTT. Translating it yields CASSLGQPKEAFF.

The rearrangement joins TRBV4-3 to TRBJ2-6; D perhaps matches TRBD2 (6 bases). Per the germline V gene, CDR1 is LGHNA and CDR2 is YSLEER. The CDR3 has 14 amino acids. V was trimmed by 3 bases and J by 4 bases, leaving 7 bases between them. CDR3 sequence reads: CASSQGRGANVLTF. DNA for the CDR3: TGCGCCAGCAGCCAGGGGAGGGGGGCCAACGTCCTGACTTTC.

V usage is TRBV10-1 and J usage is TRBJ2-7; D is possibly TRBD2 (6 bases). V lost 5 bases to trimming and J lost 6 bases, with 14 bases between them. The CDR3 loop spans 13 amino acids. CDR1 and CDR2 (germline): WNHNN, SYGVQD (reference sequence). In nucleotides, the CDR3 is TGCGCCAGCAGTACGGAGACTAGAGGCGAGCAGTACTTC. Its translation: CASSTETRGEQYF.

In this sample, this clone turned up a few times. This chain links TRBV7-6 with TRBJ2-3; unclear D gene. There are 14 residues in the CDR3. V was clipped by 4 bases and J by 1 base, with 9 bases between them. CDR1 is SGHVS and CDR2 is FNYEAQ in the germline V gene. CDR3 in DNA: TGTGCCAGCAGCTCCTCCCGCGGCACAGATACGCAGTATTTT. It is translated as CASSSSRGTDTQYF.

This clone was counted only a few times. This chain connects TRBV28 to TRBJ1-1; 7 bases agree with TRBD1. CDR1 is MDHEN, CDR2 SYDVKM, per germline. J lost 3 bases, V lost 6 bases, and 10 bases had no gene match. The CDR3 sequence is 15 residues long. The CDR3 sequence is CASRGSEGAYTEAFF. The CDR3 DNA follows: TGTGCCAGCAGGGGTTCGGAGGGGGCCTACACTGAAGCTTTCTTT.

V is TRBV5-1 and J is TRBJ2-5; TRBD1 is a possible D gene (6 bases). This CDR3 region has 15 residues. V was shortened by 4 bases and J by 4 bases, with 17 bases between the two germline ends. Germline values: CDR1 SGHRS, CDR2 YFSETQ. The DNA for the CDR3 is TGCGCCAGCAGCCCAGGGACACTATCAGGAGAGACCCAGTACTTC. This codes for CASSPGTLSGETQYF.

The count of this clone is one. This chain joins TRBV30 and TRBJ1-1; the D gene is possibly TRBD1 (6 bases). Trimming took 8 bases from V and 1 from J, leaving 17 bases between them. Germline V gene sequence: CDR1 GTSNPN, CDR2 SVGIG (reference sequence). This CDR3 spans 14 amino acids. The CDR3, as DNA: TGTGCCCGGGGTGGGGGGCTCGGGAACACTGAAGCTTTCTTT. Translated, it gives CARGGGLGNTEAFF.

This clone was detected a few times. The chain has TRBV27 and TRBJ2-3, with TRBD1 as a possible D gene (6 bases). Germline CDR1 MNHEY, CDR2 SMNVEV (reference sequence). V shed 3 bases and J shed 4 bases, with 14 bases lying between them. CDR3 size: 15 residues. The CDR3 sequence is CASSFMVSGADTQYF. The CDR3, as DNA: TGTGCCAGCAGTTTTATGGTATCAGGGGCAGATACGCAGTATTTT.

The chain recombines TRBV6-6 with TRBJ1-1; 10 nucleotides line up with TRBD1. This CDR3 spans 15 amino acids. Germline V gene sequence: CDR1 MNHNY, CDR2 SVGAGI (reference sequence). Trimming at V came to 6 bases and at J to 6 bases, leaving 10 bases not matched to a gene. The CDR3 loop reads CASRGPGTGVAEAFF. CDR3 nucleotides: TGTGCCAGCAGGGGTCCCGGGACAGGGGTGGCTGAAGCTTTCTTT.

Remarks on this clone: Other DNA sequences within the sample encode an identical CDR3. This chain joins TRBV2 and TRBJ1-2; perhaps TRBD1 as D (5 bases). The CDR3 loop spans 12 amino acids. V was shortened by 7 bases and J by 2 bases, with 8 bases between the two germline ends. Germline CDR1 and CDR2: SNHLY and FYNNEI. Written as DNA, the CDR3 is TGTGCCAGCACAAGGGGCAACTATGGCTACACCTTC. Translation: CASTRGNYGYTF.

The chain links TRBV2 to TRBJ1-1; D gene ambiguous. The CDR3 consists of 13 residues. The germline V and J ends were trimmed by 5 bases and 1 base, with 8 bases remaining between them. Germline V gives CDR1 SNHLY, CDR2 FYNNEI. The DNA of the CDR3 is TGTGCCAGCAGTCGCCGGGAGAACACTGAAGCTTTCTTT. Its protein is CASSRRENTEAFF.

The V gene is TRBV25-1, the J gene TRBJ1-1; maybe TRBD1 (5 bases). The CDR3 has 13 residues. Trimming shortened V by 7 bases and J by 3 bases, and 12 bases separated the two germline ends. Germline values: CDR1 MGHDK, CDR2 SYGVNS. CDR3 in amino acids: CASIEPGDTEAFF. The CDR3 nucleotides are TGTGCCAGCATCGAGCCGGGGGACACTGAAGCTTTCTTT.

This chain links TRBV7-8 with TRBJ2-2, with TRBD1 matching over 7 bases. V dropped 4 bases and J dropped 1; count of bases not matched to a gene: 6. In germline, CDR1 is SGHVS, CDR2 FQNEAQ. The CDR3 runs to 16 residues. The CDR3 reads CASSSMGQLNTGELFF. The DNA of the CDR3 is TGTGCCAGCAGCTCAATGGGACAGCTGAACACCGGGGAGCTGTTTTTT.

The J gene is TRBJ1-2, the V gene TRBV28; no reliable D call. Germline values: CDR1 MDHEN, CDR2 SYDVKM. V lost 2 bases, J lost 0 bases, and 7 bases lay in between. The CDR3 sequence is 14 residues long. The CDR3 DNA is TGTGCCAGCAGTTTAGGTCAGGCTAACTATGGCTACACCTTC. As protein: CASSLGQANYGYTF.

The gene calls are TRBV5-1 and TRBJ1-2; 11 bases fit TRBD1. Germline CDR1 and CDR2: SGHRS and YFSETQ. The CDR3 loop spans 15 amino acids. With V trimmed by 3 bases and J by 8 bases, 9 bases remained unmatched. CDR3 loop: CASSSGQGAFEGYTF. CDR3 in DNA: TGCGCCAGCAGCTCCGGACAGGGGGCTTTCGAGGGCTACACCTTC.

The chain carries TRBV11-3 and TRBJ2-1; D ambiguous. The CDR3 totals 14 residues. Germline lookup yields CDR1 SGHNT and CDR2 YENEEA. With 0 bases removed from V and 4 bases from J, the gap between germline ends came to 7 bases. The CDR3 loop is CASSLETSYNEQFF. DNA for the CDR3: TGTGCCAGCAGCTTAGAGACATCGTACAATGAGCAGTTCTTC.

This chain links TRBV2 with TRBJ2-3; TRBD1 aligns across 8 bases. Unmatched junction bases numbered 5, after V lost 5 bases and J lost 1 base. CDR1 is SNHLY and CDR2 is FYNNEI in the germline V gene. The CDR3 has 15 residues. The CDR3: CASSSGGAGTDTQYF. The CDR3 bases are TGTGCCAGCAGTTCAGGGGGCGCGGGCACAGATACGCAGTATTTT.

The rearrangement uses TRBV19 and TRBJ1-6, with TRBD1 identical over 9 bases. Unmatched junction bases numbered 13, after V lost 6 bases and J lost 10 bases. This CDR3 region has 16 residues. CDR1 is LNHDA and CDR2 is SQIVND in the germline V gene (reference sequence). In nucleotides, the CDR3 is TGTGCCAGTAGATCCGGGGAGGACAGGGGCGGCTCACCCCTCCACTTT. It codes for CASRSGEDRGGSPLHF.

This chain uses TRBV7-2 with TRBJ1-2; D possibly corresponds to TRBD1 (5 bases). Germline lookup yields CDR1 SGHTA and CDR2 FQGNSA. Between the trimmed V and J ends, which lost 5 bases and 8 bases, there was a span of 12 bases. CDR3 length: 12 residues. This chain's CDR3 is CASSGGVYGYTF. The DNA for the CDR3 is TGTGCCAGCAGCGGAGGGGTATACGGCTACACCTTC.

CDR3 coding DNA: TGTGCCAGTGGGGGGGGGTCCTATAATTCACCCCTCCACTTT. It yields the protein CASGGGSYNSPLHF. J is TRBJ1-6 and V is TRBV6-5; TRBD1 is a possible D gene (5 bases). V was cut by 9 bases and J by 1 base, with 10 bases left in between. CDR3 length equals 14 residues. The V gene's germline CDR1 is MNHEY and CDR2 SVGAGI.